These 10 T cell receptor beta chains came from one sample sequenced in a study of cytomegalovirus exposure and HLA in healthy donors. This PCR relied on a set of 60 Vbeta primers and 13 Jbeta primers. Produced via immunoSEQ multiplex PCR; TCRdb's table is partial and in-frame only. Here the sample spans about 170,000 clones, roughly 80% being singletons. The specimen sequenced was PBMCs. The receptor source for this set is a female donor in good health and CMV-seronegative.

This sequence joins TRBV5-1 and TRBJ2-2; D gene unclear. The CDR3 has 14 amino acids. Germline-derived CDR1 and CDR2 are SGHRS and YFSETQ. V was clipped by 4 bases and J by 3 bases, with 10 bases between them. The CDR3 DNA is TGCGCCAGCAGCGCTGTGGCGGACACCGGGGAGCTGTTTTTT. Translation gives CASSAVADTGELFF.

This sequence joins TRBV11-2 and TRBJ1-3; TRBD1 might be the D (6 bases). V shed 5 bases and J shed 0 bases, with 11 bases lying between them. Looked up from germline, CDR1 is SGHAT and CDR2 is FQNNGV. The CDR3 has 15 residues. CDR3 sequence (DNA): TGTGCCAGCAGCGCGGACAGTAACTCTGGAAACACCATATATTTT. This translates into CASSADSNSGNTIYF.

CDR3 in amino acids: CASSGGTGTFRETQYF. The CDR3 nucleotides read TGCGCCAGCAGCGGTGGCACAGGGACGTTCCGAGAGACCCAGTACTTC. The chain carries TRBV5-1 and TRBJ2-5; tentatively, D is TRBD1 (6 bases). Trimming stripped 4 bases from V and 4 bases from J, with 20 bases between. The germline V gene encodes CDR1 SGHRS and CDR2 YFSETQ. CDR3 length: 16 amino acids.

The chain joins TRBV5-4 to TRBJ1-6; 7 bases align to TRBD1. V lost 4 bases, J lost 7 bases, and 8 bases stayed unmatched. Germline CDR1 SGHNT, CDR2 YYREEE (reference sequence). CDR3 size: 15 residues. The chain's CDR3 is CASSLRQGTNSPLHF. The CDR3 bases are TGTGCCAGCAGCCTCAGACAGGGAACGAATTCACCCCTCCACTTT.

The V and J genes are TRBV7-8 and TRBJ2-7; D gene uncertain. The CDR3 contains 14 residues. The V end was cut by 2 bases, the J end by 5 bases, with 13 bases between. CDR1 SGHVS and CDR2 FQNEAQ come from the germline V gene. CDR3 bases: TGTGCCAGCAGCTTAAGTTCAGTGGCCCACGAGCAGTACTTC. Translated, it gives CASSLSSVAHEQYF.

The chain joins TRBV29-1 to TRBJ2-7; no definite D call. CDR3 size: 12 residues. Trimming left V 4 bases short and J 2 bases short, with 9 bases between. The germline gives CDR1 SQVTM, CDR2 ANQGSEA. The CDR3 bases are TGCAGCGTTGTGGGCACAGCCTACGAGCAGTACTTC. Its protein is CSVVGTAYEQYF.

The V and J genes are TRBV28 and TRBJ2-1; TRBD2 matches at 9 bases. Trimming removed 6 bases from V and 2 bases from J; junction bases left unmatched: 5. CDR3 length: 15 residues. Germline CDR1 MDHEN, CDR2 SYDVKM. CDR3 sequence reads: CASRVPSGTYNEQFF. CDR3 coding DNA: TGTGCCAGCAGGGTCCCTAGCGGGACCTACAATGAGCAGTTCTTC.

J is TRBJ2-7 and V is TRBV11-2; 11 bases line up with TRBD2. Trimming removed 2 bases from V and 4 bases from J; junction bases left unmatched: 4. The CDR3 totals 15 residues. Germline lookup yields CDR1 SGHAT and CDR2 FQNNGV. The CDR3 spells CASSLPPSGRYEQYF. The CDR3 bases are TGTGCCAGCAGCTTACCTCCTAGCGGGAGGTACGAGCAGTACTTC.

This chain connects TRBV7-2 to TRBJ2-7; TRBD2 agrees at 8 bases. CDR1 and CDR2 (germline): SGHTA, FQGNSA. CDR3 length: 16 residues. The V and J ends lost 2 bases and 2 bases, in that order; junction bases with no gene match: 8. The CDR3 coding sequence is TGTGCCAGCAGCTTATATCCCCCGCGGGGGGCCTACGAGCAGTACTTC. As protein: CASSLYPPRGAYEQYF.

CDR3 DNA: TGTGCCAGCAGTTACACTAGCGGGAGAAACGAGCAGTACTTC. Protein: CASSYTSGRNEQYF. The genes are TRBV6-5 and TRBJ2-7; 11 nucleotides match TRBD2. J lost 5 bases, V lost 2 bases, and 2 bases had no gene match. Germline CDR1 reads MNHEY; CDR2 reads SVGAGI. The CDR3 sequence is 14 residues long.